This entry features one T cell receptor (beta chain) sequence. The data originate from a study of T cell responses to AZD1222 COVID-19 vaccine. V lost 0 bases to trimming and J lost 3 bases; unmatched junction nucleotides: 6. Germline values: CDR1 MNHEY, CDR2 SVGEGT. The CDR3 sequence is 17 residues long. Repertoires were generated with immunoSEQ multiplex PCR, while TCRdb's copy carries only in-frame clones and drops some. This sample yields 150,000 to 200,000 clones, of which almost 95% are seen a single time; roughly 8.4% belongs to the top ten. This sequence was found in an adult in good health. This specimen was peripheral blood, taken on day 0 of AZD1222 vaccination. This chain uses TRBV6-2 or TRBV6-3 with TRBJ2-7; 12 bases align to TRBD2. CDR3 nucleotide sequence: TGTGCCAGCAGTTACTCGATCGGACTAGCGGGGAGCTACGAGCAGTACTTC. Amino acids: CASSYSIGLAGSYEQYF.